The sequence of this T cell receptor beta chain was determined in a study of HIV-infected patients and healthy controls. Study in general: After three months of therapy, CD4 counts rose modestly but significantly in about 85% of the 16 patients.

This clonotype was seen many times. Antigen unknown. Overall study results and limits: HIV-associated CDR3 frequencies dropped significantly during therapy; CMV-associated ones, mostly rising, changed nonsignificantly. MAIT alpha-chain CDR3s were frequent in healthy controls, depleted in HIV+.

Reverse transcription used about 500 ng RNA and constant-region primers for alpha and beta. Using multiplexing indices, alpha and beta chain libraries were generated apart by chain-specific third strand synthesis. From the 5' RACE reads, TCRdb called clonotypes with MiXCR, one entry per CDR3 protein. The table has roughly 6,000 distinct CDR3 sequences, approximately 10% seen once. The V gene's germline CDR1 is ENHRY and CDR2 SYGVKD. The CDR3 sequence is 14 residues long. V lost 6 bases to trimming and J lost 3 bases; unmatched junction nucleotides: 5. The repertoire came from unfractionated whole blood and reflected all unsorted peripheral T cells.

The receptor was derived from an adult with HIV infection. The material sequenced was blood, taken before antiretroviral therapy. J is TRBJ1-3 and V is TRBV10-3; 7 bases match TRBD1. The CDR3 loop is CAISQGGSGNTIYF. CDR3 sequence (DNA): TGTGCCATCAGCCAGGGGGGAAGTGGAAACACCATATATTTT.